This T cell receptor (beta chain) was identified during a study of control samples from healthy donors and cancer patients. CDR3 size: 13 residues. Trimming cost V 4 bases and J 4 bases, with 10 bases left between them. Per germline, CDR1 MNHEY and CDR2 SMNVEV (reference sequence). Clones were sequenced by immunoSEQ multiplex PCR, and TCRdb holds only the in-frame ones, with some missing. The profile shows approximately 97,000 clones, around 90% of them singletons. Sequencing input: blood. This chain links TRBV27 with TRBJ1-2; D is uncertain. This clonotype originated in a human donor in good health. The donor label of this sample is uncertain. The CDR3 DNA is TGTGCCAGCAGTTCGACCGCCTCCTATGGCTACACCTTC. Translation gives CASSSTASYGYTF.